Below are 24 T cell receptor beta chains sequenced from a single sample in a study of high-grade serous ovarian cancer treatment subgroups (dated by TCRdb to the early 2020s). Library construction relied on the immunoSEQ multiplex PCR assay. In TCRdb, the immuneACCESS table is reduced to in-frame sequences with V and J assigned. These tables do not hold every clone; where another copy was compared, an unresolved V gene accounts for under half, and the others remain unexplained. The sample yields 900 to 1,500 clones; 70% to 75% were counted once. Of the sample, about 20% is held by the ten largest clones. Tumor samples were obtained before definitive surgery or chemotherapy. Sequencing input: tumor tissue. The receptors originated from a human donor with high-grade serous ovarian cancer.

J is TRBJ2-7 and V is TRBV2; a weak D match, TRBD1 (6 bases). The V gene lost 3 bases and the J gene lost 3 bases, with 9 bases spanning the gap. Per the germline V gene, CDR1 is SNHLY and CDR2 is FYNNEI. CDR3 size: 13 residues. DNA for the CDR3: TGTGCCAGCAGTGATGTAGGGGGCTACGAGCAGTACTTC. Translation: CASSDVGGYEQYF.

This rearrangement joins TRBV19 to TRBJ1-1; 8 nucleotides agree with TRBD1. The V gene end was trimmed by 2 bases and the J gene end by 4 bases; junction bases not matched to a gene: 6. The CDR3 runs 15 residues. Germline V lookup: CDR1 LNHDA, CDR2 SQIVND (reference sequence). The chain's CDR3 is CASSIHRTGSTEAFF. CDR3 in DNA: TGTGCCAGTAGTATACACCGGACAGGGAGCACTGAAGCTTTCTTT.

Notes on this clone: In the same sample, other DNA sequences code for this CDR3. CDR3 in amino acids: CASSPPGQPTYEQYF. The CDR3 bases are TGTGCCAGCAGCCCGCCGGGACAGCCAACCTACGAGCAGTACTTC. The genes are TRBV28 and TRBJ2-7; TRBD1 matches 7 bases. The CDR3 is 15 residues long. Germline trimming cut 6 bases from V and 2 bases from J; bases unmatched to any gene: 10. Germline V gene lookup returns CDR1 MDHEN and CDR2 SYDVKM.

The chain employs TRBV28 and TRBJ2-3; no firm D call. The CDR3 spans 14 residues. Germline V CDR1 and CDR2: MDHEN, SYDVKM. The ends were cut back, 3 bases at V and 0 bases at J, with 7 bases in the middle. The CDR3 spells CASSFRRSTDTQYF. The CDR3 DNA sequence: TGTGCCAGCAGTTTTCGGCGTAGCACAGATACGCAGTATTTT.

This chain connects TRBV29-1 to TRBJ2-7, with D perhaps matching TRBD1 (5 bases). Trimming pared 5 bases from V and 0 bases from J, leaving 11 bases between. Germline assignment: CDR1 SQVTM and CDR2 ANQGSEA. The CDR3 contains 13 residues. Here the CDR3 DNA reads TGCAGCGTTTCAGACAGCCGCTCCTACGAGCAGTACTTC. It encodes CSVSDSRSYEQYF.

The DNA of the CDR3 is TGTGCCATCAGTGAGTCGGGGGTCGCGGACAGTTCCTACGAGCAGTACTTC. Translated, it gives CAISESGVADSSYEQYF. The chain links TRBV10-3 to TRBJ2-7, with D possibly matching TRBD1 (6 bases). Germline-derived CDR1 and CDR2 are ENHRY and SYGVKD. This CDR3 has 17 residues. The ends were cut back, 0 bases at V and 1 base at J, with 16 bases in the middle.

To note about this clone: The junction departs from germline at one end; a sequencing error may be responsible. The chain couples TRBV29-1 to TRBJ2-5; 13 nucleotides match TRBD2. This CDR3 comprises 14 residues. Looked up from germline, CDR1 is SQVTM and CDR2 is ANQGSEA. CDR3 DNA sequence: TGCAGCGCGGGACTAGCGGGAATCGGAGAGATCCAGTACTTC. Protein sequence: CSAGLAGIGEIQYF.

The rearrangement uses TRBV15 and TRBJ2-1, with a tentative D call TRBD1 (7 bases). This CDR3 has 15 residues. CDR1 and CDR2 from the germline V gene are LNHNV and YYDKDF (reference sequence). Trimming removed 0 bases from V and 8 bases from J, with 14 bases in between. The chain's CDR3 is CATSRDRRGQDEQFF. DNA of the CDR3: TGTGCCACCAGCAGAGATAGGAGGGGGCAGGATGAGCAGTTCTTC.

The V call is TRBV4-1, the J call TRBJ1-1; TRBD1 might be the D (6 bases). The V gene's germline CDR1 is MGHRA and CDR2 YSYEKL. The V end was cut by 4 bases, the J end by 1 base, with 13 bases between. CDR3 length: 15 amino acids. The CDR3 here is CASSPTEGENTEAFF. CDR3 sequence (DNA): TGCGCCAGCAGCCCCACGGAGGGGGAGAACACTGAAGCTTTCTTT.

This clone has just a few counts. The chain uses TRBV10-2 and TRBJ1-4; 7 positions agree with TRBD1. Germline values: CDR1 WSHSY, CDR2 SAAADI. CDR3 length: 14 amino acids. V dropped 6 bases and J dropped 7; count of bases not matched to a gene: 8. This chain's CDR3 is CASRDGTVVEKLFF. In DNA form, the CDR3 reads TGCGCCAGCAGGGACGGGACAGTAGTTGAAAAACTGTTTTTT.

The genes are TRBV9 and TRBJ2-3, with D tentatively TRBD2 (6 bases). CDR3 size: 12 residues. The germline CDR1 and CDR2 sequences are SGDLS and YYNGEE. V was trimmed by 0 bases and J by 8 bases, leaving 7 bases between them. In DNA form, the CDR3 reads TGTGCCAGCAGCGTAGGGGAGGCTACGCAGTATTTT. Protein product: CASSVGEATQYF.

The chain uses TRBV7-2 and TRBJ1-2; D gene uncertain. The CDR3 consists of 14 residues. V lost 4 bases to trimming and J lost 4 bases, with 13 bases between them. Per the germline V gene, CDR1 is SGHTA and CDR2 is FQGNSA. CDR3 loop: CASSSGRPAYGYTF. CDR3 DNA: TGTGCCAGCAGCTCGGGTCGGCCCGCCTATGGCTACACCTTC.

The chain uses TRBV18 and TRBJ2-7; TRBD1 matches 8 bases. The CDR3 covers 12 residues. V was clipped by 4 bases and J by 6 bases; unmatched bases: 2. The germline gives CDR1 KGHSH, CDR2 LQKENI. CDR3 region: CASSRDRGEQYF. For the CDR3, the DNA is TGTGCCAGCTCACGCGACAGGGGCGAGCAGTACTTC.

The chain recombines TRBV10-1 with TRBJ2-2, with D possibly matching TRBD2 (5 bases). This CDR3 is 18 amino acids long. The germline CDR1 and CDR2 sequences are WNHNN and SYGVQD (reference sequence). With 6 bases removed from V and 7 bases from J, the gap between germline ends came to 27 bases. The DNA of the CDR3 is TGCGCCAGCAGCCATCCCTACCCGACTAAGTTGAATGGCGGGGAGCTGTTTTTT. Protein: CASSHPYPTKLNGGELFF.

The chain employs TRBV7-9 and TRBJ2-5; D possibly matches TRBD1 or TRBD2 (5 bases each). CDR3 size: 12 residues. Per germline, CDR1 SEHNR and CDR2 FQNEAQ (reference sequence). Trimming shortened V by 4 bases and J by 5 bases, and 8 bases separated the two germline ends. CDR3 nucleotide sequence: TGTGCCAGCAGCTGGGACCGGGAGACCCAGTACTTC. Amino acid sequence: CASSWDRETQYF.

The J gene is TRBJ2-5, the V gene TRBV28, with a weak D call TRBD1 (6 bases). The J call may be incorrect, as the DNA end agrees better with TRBJ2-7. Germline loops: CDR1 MDHEN, CDR2 SYDVKM. This CDR3 has 15 amino acids. CDR3 DNA sequence: TGTGCCAGCAGTTTCCCCGGACAGCCGGGAAACGAGCAGTACTTC. It specifies CASSFPGQPGNEQYF.

This chain uses TRBV4-3 with TRBJ1-2; the D gene is possibly TRBD1 (5 bases). The CDR3 covers 15 residues. V lost 1 base to trimming and J lost 3 bases, with 12 bases between them. CDR1 and CDR2 (germline): LGHNA, YSLEER. The CDR3 nucleotides are TGCGCCAGCAGCCAAGGGGACGGTAGTCACTATGGCTACACCTTC. Translation gives CASSQGDGSHYGYTF.

This chain connects TRBV28 to TRBJ1-5, with TRBD1 as a possible D gene (5 bases). This CDR3 is 16 amino acids long. From germline, CDR1 is MDHEN and CDR2 SYDVKM. The V end lost 6 bases, the J end lost 0 bases, and 15 bases lay between the germline ends. CDR3 sequence: CASSSLTAYSNQPQHF. CDR3 in DNA: TGTGCCAGCAGCAGCTTGACAGCATATAGCAATCAGCCCCAGCATTTT.

This chain connects TRBV14 to TRBJ2-5, with D perhaps TRBD2 (5 bases). CDR1 is SGHDN and CDR2 is FVKESK in the germline V gene. V was trimmed by 0 bases and J by 5 bases, leaving 16 bases between them. There are 16 residues in the CDR3. The CDR3 loop reads CASSQDVMTGCETQYF. In DNA, the CDR3 is TGTGCCAGCAGCCAAGATGTCATGACGGGGTGCGAGACCCAGTACTTC.

The table lists this clone with a count of one. This chain joins TRBV28 and TRBJ2-3; a possible D gene is TRBD1 (5 bases). Germline lookup yields CDR1 MDHEN and CDR2 SYDVKM. The CDR3 is made up of 15 amino acids. V lost 5 bases and J lost 5, with 17 bases in between. The CDR3 spells CASSPPGQPLDTQYF. The CDR3, as DNA: TGTGCCAGCAGTCCCCCAGGGCAGCCACTAGATACGCAGTATTTT.

In this sample, this clone turned up once. The chain carries TRBV28 and TRBJ2-1; 7 bases are a match to TRBD2. The CDR3 sequence is 15 residues long. Germline CDR1 MDHEN, CDR2 SYDVKM. Trimming cost V 3 bases and J 6 bases; bases outside gene matches: 8. The CDR3 nucleotides are TGTGCCAGCAGTTTGGGCGGGAGACCGTCCAATGAGCAGTTCTTC. It is translated as CASSLGGRPSNEQFF.

The CDR3 here is CASSLAGTINTGELFF. The DNA for the CDR3 is TGTGCCAGCAGCTTGGCCGGGACTATCAACACCGGGGAGCTGTTTTTT. This rearrangement joins TRBV5-6 to TRBJ2-2, with 7 nucleotides matching TRBD2. Germline-derived CDR1 and CDR2 are SGHDT and YYEEEE. This CDR3 is 16 amino acids long. The ends lost 0 bases at V and 2 bases at J; junction bases unmatched: 4.

The rearrangement links TRBV28 to TRBJ2-7; maybe TRBD2 (5 bases). Germline V gives CDR1 MDHEN, CDR2 SYDVKM. The CDR3 covers 15 residues. The V end lost 1 base, the J end lost 3 bases, and 13 bases lay between the germline ends. CDR3 in amino acids: CASSLSLGRLYEQYF. The CDR3 DNA follows: TGTGCCAGCAGTTTATCCCTTGGGAGACTCTACGAGCAGTACTTC.

The chain recombines TRBV28 with TRBJ1-6, with a possible D match to TRBD1 (6 bases). CDR1 MDHEN and CDR2 SYDVKM come from the germline V gene. Trimming removed 4 bases at V and 7 bases at J, with 14 bases between. The CDR3 extends over 15 amino acids. Written as DNA, the CDR3 is TGTGCCAGCAGTTCTACCACAGGGAACAATTCACCCCTCCACTTT. Protein sequence: CASSSTTGNNSPLHF.